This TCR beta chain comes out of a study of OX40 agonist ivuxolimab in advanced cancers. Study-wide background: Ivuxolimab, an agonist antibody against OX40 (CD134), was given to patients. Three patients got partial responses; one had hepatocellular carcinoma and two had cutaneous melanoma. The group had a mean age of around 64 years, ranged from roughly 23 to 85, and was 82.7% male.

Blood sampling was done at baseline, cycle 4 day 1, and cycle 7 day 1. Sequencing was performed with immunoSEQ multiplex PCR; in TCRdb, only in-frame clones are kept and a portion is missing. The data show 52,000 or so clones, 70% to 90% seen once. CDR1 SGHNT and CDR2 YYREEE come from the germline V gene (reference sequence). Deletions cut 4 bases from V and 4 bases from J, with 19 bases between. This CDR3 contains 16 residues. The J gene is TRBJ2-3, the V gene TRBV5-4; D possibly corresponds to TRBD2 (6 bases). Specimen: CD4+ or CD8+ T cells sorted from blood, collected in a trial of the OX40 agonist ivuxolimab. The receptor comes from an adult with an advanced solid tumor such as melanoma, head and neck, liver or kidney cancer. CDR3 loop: CASSAPGLAIADTQYF. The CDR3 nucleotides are TGTGCCAGCAGCGCCCCGGGACTTGCTATAGCAGATACGCAGTATTTT.